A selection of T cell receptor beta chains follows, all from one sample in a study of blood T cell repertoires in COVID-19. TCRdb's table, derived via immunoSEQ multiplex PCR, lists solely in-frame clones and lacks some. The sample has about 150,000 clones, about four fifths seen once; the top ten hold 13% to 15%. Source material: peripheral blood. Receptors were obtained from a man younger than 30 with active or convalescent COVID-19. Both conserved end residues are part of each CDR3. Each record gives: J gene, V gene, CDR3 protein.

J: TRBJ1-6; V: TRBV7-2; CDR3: CASRLGGTGGDSPLHF
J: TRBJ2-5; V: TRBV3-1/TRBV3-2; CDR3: CASSQDPPRGDGETQYF
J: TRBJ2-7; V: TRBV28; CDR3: CASSFPGERREQYF
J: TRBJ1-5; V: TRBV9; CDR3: CASSVSGEGQPQHF
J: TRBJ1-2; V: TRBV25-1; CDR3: CASSESAIGYTF
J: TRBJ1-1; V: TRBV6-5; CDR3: CASSYSNSYTEAFF
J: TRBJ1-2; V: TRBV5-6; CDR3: CASTQTGSNYGYTF
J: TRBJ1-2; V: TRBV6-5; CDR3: CASILRPGILHGYTF
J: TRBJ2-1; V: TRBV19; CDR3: CASRREFGTTIVNEQFF
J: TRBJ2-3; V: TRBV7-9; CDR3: CASSPLSTLAGGYTDTQYF
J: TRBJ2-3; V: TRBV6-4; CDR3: CASSDSLAGGPDTQYF
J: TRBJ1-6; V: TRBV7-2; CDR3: CASSALGSRGSPLHF
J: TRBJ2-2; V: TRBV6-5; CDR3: CASRNDRTNTGELFF
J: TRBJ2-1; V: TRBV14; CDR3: CASSQGQRGWYNEQFF
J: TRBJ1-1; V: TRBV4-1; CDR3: CASSQAGQGRSEAFF
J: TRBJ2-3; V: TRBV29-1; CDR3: CSVEDGTGTDTQYF
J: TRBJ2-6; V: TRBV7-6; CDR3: CATHPGTGFSGANVLTF
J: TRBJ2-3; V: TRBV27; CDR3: CASSPLLEAGVGTDTQYF
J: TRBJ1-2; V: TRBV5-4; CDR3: CASSLHNRDPGYTF
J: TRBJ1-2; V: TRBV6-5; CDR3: CASSYGHLYGYTF
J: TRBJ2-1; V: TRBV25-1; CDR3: CASSPAGRGGLDNEQFF
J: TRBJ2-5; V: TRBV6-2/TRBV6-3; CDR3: CASSYGSQDAIPRGTQYF
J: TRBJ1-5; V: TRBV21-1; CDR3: CASSGTRVSQPQHF
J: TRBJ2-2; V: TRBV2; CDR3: CASRSGTGTAGELFF
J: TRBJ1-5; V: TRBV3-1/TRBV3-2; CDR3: CASSSRTGGRPQHF